Included here is one T cell receptor beta chain sequence, with context. Its specificity is unknown. TCRdb's table, derived via immunoSEQ multiplex PCR, lists solely in-frame clones and lacks some. The data hold roughly 380,000 clones, with around 83% observed a single time. The data were obtained in a study of Ad26.COV2.S vaccination and SARS-CoV-2 variants. For the study at large: The trial was COV1001 and the donor's arm was Ad26.COV2.S. Study-level findings and limits: Possible underestimation of total T cell responses by the TCR breadth and depth analyses was noted.

Treatment: roughly 18 received Ad26.COV2.S at low or high dose, single or two shots; about 5 received placebo; per-sample allocation not given. After the first vaccine or placebo injection, samples were drawn on day 63. V shed 0 bases and J shed 5 bases, with 10 bases lying between them. This CDR3 is 15 amino acids long. The V gene's germline CDR1 is LGHDT and CDR2 YNNKEL (reference sequence). The sample consisted of peripheral blood, taken in a trial of Ad26.COV2.S vaccine versus placebo. The origin of this receptor is a person between 18 and 60 years old who received the Ad26.COV2.S COVID-19 vaccine or a placebo. The chain is built from TRBV3-1 (or the pseudogene TRBV3-2) and TRBJ2-2; D possibly corresponds to TRBD1 (5 bases). CDR3 protein: CASSQETGPTGELFF. CDR3 DNA sequence: TGTGCCAGCAGCCAAGAAACAGGACCAACCGGGGAGCTGTTTTTT.